This T cell receptor beta chain was identified during a study of cytomegalovirus exposure and HLA in healthy donors. Both 60 Vbeta primers and 13 Jbeta primers went into the PCR. Only in-frame clones appear in the TCRdb table, and some are missing; sequencing was by immunoSEQ multiplex PCR. The sample lists 70,000 to 100,000 clones, more than 75% occurring once. The CDR3 totals 14 residues. Germline V lookup: CDR1 SGHTA, CDR2 FQGTGA. Losses at the gene ends were 4 bases for V and 2 bases for J; bases not matched to a gene: 2. The gene calls are TRBV7-3 and TRBJ1-2; 9 bases are a match to TRBD1. Sequenced sample: PBMCs. The origin of this receptor is a woman between 50 and 59 years old in good health and CMV-seropositive. CDR3 sequence: CASSSTGGNYGYTF. CDR3 DNA: TGTGCCAGCAGCTCCACAGGGGGCAACTATGGCTACACCTTC.